This TCR beta chain came from a study of neurological immune-mediated disorders. A word on this clonotype: Its antigen is unidentified.

Study-level results: Healthy controls had more TCR clonal expansion than multiple sclerosis, which showed the least, whereas HTLV-1-associated myelopathy showed the most. No CDR3 amino acid sequences recurred among expanded clones across subjects, suggesting private repertoires in all groups.

Time point noted: technical triplicate 2. The unsorted libraries were prepared from 2 million PBMCs (stored at -80 C). This CDR3 has 16 amino acids. Trimming stripped 2 bases from V and 2 bases from J, with 15 bases between. The germline V gene has CDR1 DFQATT and CDR2 SNEGSKA (reference sequence). 5'RACE generated cDNA with 10-nucleotide random UMIs. TCRdb passed the 5' RACE reads through MiXCR, listing each CDR3 protein once. Of tens of thousands of distinct CDR3 sequences listed, less than 25% are singletons. Sequenced material: PBMCs. The rearrangement uses TRBV20-1 and TRBJ2-2; no reliable D call. This receptor was identified in a man aged 60 to 69 with HTLV-1-associated myelopathy (HAM/TSP). The CDR3 reads CSARMAGSINTGELFF. In DNA form, the CDR3 reads TGCAGTGCTAGAATGGCCGGGTCAATCAACACCGGGGAGCTGTTTTTT.